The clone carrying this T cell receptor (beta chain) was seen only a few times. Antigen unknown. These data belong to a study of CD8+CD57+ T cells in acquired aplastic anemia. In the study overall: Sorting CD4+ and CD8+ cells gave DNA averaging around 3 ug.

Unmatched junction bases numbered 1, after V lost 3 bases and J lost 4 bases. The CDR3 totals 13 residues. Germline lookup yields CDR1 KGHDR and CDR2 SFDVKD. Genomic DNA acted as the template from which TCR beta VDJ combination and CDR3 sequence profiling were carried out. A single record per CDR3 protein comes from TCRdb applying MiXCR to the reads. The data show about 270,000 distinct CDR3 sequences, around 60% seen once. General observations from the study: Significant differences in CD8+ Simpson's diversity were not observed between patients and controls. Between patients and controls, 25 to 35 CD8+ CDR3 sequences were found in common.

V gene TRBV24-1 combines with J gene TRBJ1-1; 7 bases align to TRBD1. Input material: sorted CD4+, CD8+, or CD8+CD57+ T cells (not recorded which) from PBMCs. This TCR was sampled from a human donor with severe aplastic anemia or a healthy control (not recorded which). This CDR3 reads CATSDPGGTEAFF. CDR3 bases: TGTGCCACCAGTGATCCAGGGGGCACTGAAGCTTTCTTT.